Following are 14 T cell receptor beta chains from one sample sequenced in a study of Graves' ophthalmopathy and Graves' hyperthyroidism. The sequenced template was RNA, covering the TCR beta CDR3 region. The first round was an RT-PCR with HTBI primers, and the second round was a multiplex PCR. One entry per CDR3 protein, called by TCRdb with MiXCR from the multiplex PCR reads. The data contain approximately 500,000 distinct CDR3 sequences, around 14% of them singletons. Sequenced: blood. These receptors all stem from a woman under 40 with Graves' ophthalmopathy.

This clonotype was detected ten times or more. V is TRBV6-5 and J is TRBJ1-4, with D maybe TRBD1 (5 bases). Trimming removed 2 bases from V and 5 bases from J, with 15 bases in between. Germline CDR1 and CDR2: MNHEY and SVGAGI. This CDR3 spans 16 amino acids. CDR3 coding DNA: TGTGCCAGCAGTTACCAAGGCGCAGCAGGGAATGAAAAACTGTTTTTT. This gives the protein CASSYQGAAGNEKLFF.

The sample holds a few counts of this clonotype. CDR3 region: CASSDFTGDSNQPQHF. CDR3 DNA: TGTGCCAGCAGTGATTTTACAGGGGATAGCAATCAGCCCCAGCATTTT. V is TRBV6-1 and J is TRBJ1-5; 7 bases line up with TRBD1. This CDR3 is built from 16 residues. Trimming took 3 bases from V and 0 from J; bases not matched to a gene: 5. The germline CDR1 and CDR2 sequences are MNHNS and SASEGT.

The V call is TRBV6-1, the J call TRBJ1-2; D is ambiguous. V lost 3 bases and J 6 bases, leaving 20 bases between the germline ends. Germline CDR1 is MNHNS and CDR2 is SASEGT. The CDR3 runs to 16 residues. The CDR3, as DNA: TGTGCCAGCAGTGAGAACGGCGCAGATGGATATGATGGCTACACCTTC. This sequence encodes CASSENGADGYDGYTF.

This clonotype was counted a few times. The gene calls are TRBV5-4 and TRBJ1-5, with D possibly matching TRBD1 (6 bases). The V gene's germline CDR1 is SGHNT and CDR2 YYREEE (reference sequence). Trimming pared 0 bases from V and 5 bases from J, leaving 21 bases between. The CDR3 length is 18 residues. In DNA form, the CDR3 reads TGTGCCAGCAGCTTGGTTCCTGAACAGGGTGGGGTCGATCAGCCCCAGCATTTT. Its protein is CASSLVPEQGGVDQPQHF. Together with reference TRBV5-4 and TRBJ1-5, the CDR3 gives the full variable domain: ETGVTQSPTHLIKTRGQQVTLRCSSQSGHNTVSWYQQALGQGPQFIFQYYREEENGRGNFPPRFSGLQFPNYSSELNVNALELDDSALYLCASSLVPEQGGVDQPQHFGDGTRLSIL.

There are many counts of this clonotype. This chain's CDR3 is CASSSYPEQYF. In DNA form, the CDR3 reads TGTGCCAGCAGTTCCTATCCCGAGCAGTACTTC. V usage is TRBV12-3 or TRBV12-4 and J usage is TRBJ2-7; no clear D gene. This CDR3 has 11 residues. Trimming took 4 bases from V and 6 from J, leaving 7 bases between them.

In this sample, this clonotype turned up many times. The genes are TRBV3-1 and TRBJ1-1; 9 bases fit TRBD1. The trim removed 5 bases at V and 10 bases at J, leaving 5 bases unmatched. CDR1 and CDR2 (germline): LGHDT, YNNKEL (reference sequence). The CDR3 covers 12 residues. CDR3 sequence: CASSSVTGGAFF. The CDR3 DNA reads TGTGCCAGCAGCTCCGTGACAGGGGGAGCTTTCTTT.

This clonotype was seen many times. The chain links TRBV25-1 to TRBJ1-2; TRBD1 agrees at 9 bases. The CDR3 covers 13 residues. J lost 3 bases, V lost 7 bases, and 3 bases had no gene match. CDR1 is MGHDK, CDR2 SYGVNS, per germline. DNA of the CDR3: TGTGCCAGCAAGGACAGGGGACACTATGGCTACACCTTC. This gives the protein CASKDRGHYGYTF.

The sample holds a few counts of this clonotype. Just one base apart from a much larger clone, this may be a read error. This chain links TRBV19 with TRBJ2-7, with a possible D match to TRBD2 (5 bases). The length of the CDR3 is 12 residues. V lost 6 bases, J lost 3 bases, and 9 bases lay in between. CDR1 and CDR2 from the germline V gene are LNHDA and SQIVND (reference sequence). CDR3 bases: TGTGCCAGTAGCAACGAGGGCTACGAGCAGTACGTC. This codes for CASSNEGYEQYV.

The V and J genes are TRBV27 and TRBJ2-7; 8 nucleotides match TRBD2. Trimming at V came to 5 bases and at J to 3 bases, leaving 12 bases not matched to a gene. CDR1 and CDR2 (germline): MNHEY, SMNVEV (reference sequence). The CDR3 sequence is 16 residues long. The CDR3 reads CASSPLGAGGIYEQYF. The DNA of the CDR3 is TGTGCCAGCAGTCCCCTGGGGGCGGGAGGCATCTACGAGCAGTACTTC.

Many counts were recorded for this clonotype. V is TRBV24-1 and J is TRBJ1-5; D ambiguous. This CDR3 comprises 16 residues. V lost 7 bases and J 5 bases, leaving 20 bases between the germline ends. CDR1 is KGHDR, CDR2 SFDVKD, per germline. The CDR3 loop reads CATSVPATCWDQPQHF. In DNA, the CDR3 is TGTGCCACCAGCGTACCGGCCACCTGCTGGGATCAGCCCCAGCATTTT.

Points on this clonotype: A much larger clone is a single base away; this may be a read error. The chain is built from TRBV5-1 and TRBJ1-1; D is possibly TRBD1 (5 bases). Germline CDR1 and CDR2: SGHRS and YFSETQ. The CDR3 extends over 14 amino acids. The CDR3 bases are TGCGCCAGCAGCCTGTCTTCAGGGAACACTGGAGCTTTCTTT. Protein: CASSLSSGNTGAFF.

In this sample, this clonotype turned up many times. Germline and junction disagree at one end, which may indicate a read error. V usage is TRBV19 and J usage is TRBJ1-5; 7 positions match TRBD1. This CDR3 is built from 16 residues. Germline CDR1 reads LNHDA; CDR2 reads SQIVND (reference sequence). The CDR3 DNA reads as TGTGCCAGTAGTCTAGAAAGGGGGCTCGGCAATCAGCCCCAGCATTTT. It translates to CASSLERGLGNQPQHF.

This clonotype was seen only a few times. The gene calls are TRBV3-1 and TRBJ1-3; 8 bases agree with TRBD1. Germline V gene lookup returns CDR1 LGHDT and CDR2 YNNKEL (reference sequence). Germline trimming cut 3 bases from V and 4 bases from J; bases unmatched to any gene: 5. This CDR3 comprises 15 residues. Written as DNA, the CDR3 is TGTGCCAGCAGCCACCAGACAGGGGTGGGAAACACCATATATTTT. Its protein is CASSHQTGVGNTIYF.

This clonotype was observed at least ten times. This sequence joins TRBV15 and TRBJ2-7; D gene unclear. Germline values: CDR1 LNHNV, CDR2 YYDKDF (reference sequence). V was trimmed by 0 bases and J by 3 bases, leaving 12 bases between them. CDR3 size: 15 residues. The CDR3 region is CATSRDVFTNYEQYF. The CDR3 nucleotides are TGTGCCACCAGCAGAGATGTATTCACGAACTACGAGCAGTACTTC.